This T cell receptor (beta chain) is from a study of blood T cell repertoires in COVID-19. This CDR3 has 14 residues. V lost 5 bases and J 1 base, leaving 11 bases between the germline ends. CDR1 and CDR2 from the germline V gene are SNHLY and FYNNEI. Original processing methods: Estimates of nucleated cell counts were drawn from the amplification of reference gene primers. Sequencing used immunoSEQ multiplex PCR; TCRdb keeps in-frame clones, though not all of them. V, J and clone size are taken as reported in that table, and D and trimming were inferred from the DNA itself. Of a few hundred thousand clones detected, around nine tenths appear once; the ten largest clones hold over 7.5%.

V gene TRBV2 combines with J gene TRBJ1-1, with D possibly matching TRBD1 (6 bases). The receptor's source is a man aged 40-55 years who had recovered from COVID-19. The sequenced material came from peripheral blood. The CDR3 nucleotides are TGTGCCAGCAGTCATCGGACAGAGAACACTGAAGCTTTCTTT. Its protein is CASSHRTENTEAFF. The variable domain in full, with the rest retrieved from reference TRBV2 and TRBJ1-1, is EPEVTQTPSHQVTQMGQEVILRCVPISNHLYFYWYRQILGQKVEFLVSFYNNEISEKSEIFDDQFSVERPDGSNFTLKIRSTKLEDSAMYFCASSHRTENTEAFFGQGTRLTVV.